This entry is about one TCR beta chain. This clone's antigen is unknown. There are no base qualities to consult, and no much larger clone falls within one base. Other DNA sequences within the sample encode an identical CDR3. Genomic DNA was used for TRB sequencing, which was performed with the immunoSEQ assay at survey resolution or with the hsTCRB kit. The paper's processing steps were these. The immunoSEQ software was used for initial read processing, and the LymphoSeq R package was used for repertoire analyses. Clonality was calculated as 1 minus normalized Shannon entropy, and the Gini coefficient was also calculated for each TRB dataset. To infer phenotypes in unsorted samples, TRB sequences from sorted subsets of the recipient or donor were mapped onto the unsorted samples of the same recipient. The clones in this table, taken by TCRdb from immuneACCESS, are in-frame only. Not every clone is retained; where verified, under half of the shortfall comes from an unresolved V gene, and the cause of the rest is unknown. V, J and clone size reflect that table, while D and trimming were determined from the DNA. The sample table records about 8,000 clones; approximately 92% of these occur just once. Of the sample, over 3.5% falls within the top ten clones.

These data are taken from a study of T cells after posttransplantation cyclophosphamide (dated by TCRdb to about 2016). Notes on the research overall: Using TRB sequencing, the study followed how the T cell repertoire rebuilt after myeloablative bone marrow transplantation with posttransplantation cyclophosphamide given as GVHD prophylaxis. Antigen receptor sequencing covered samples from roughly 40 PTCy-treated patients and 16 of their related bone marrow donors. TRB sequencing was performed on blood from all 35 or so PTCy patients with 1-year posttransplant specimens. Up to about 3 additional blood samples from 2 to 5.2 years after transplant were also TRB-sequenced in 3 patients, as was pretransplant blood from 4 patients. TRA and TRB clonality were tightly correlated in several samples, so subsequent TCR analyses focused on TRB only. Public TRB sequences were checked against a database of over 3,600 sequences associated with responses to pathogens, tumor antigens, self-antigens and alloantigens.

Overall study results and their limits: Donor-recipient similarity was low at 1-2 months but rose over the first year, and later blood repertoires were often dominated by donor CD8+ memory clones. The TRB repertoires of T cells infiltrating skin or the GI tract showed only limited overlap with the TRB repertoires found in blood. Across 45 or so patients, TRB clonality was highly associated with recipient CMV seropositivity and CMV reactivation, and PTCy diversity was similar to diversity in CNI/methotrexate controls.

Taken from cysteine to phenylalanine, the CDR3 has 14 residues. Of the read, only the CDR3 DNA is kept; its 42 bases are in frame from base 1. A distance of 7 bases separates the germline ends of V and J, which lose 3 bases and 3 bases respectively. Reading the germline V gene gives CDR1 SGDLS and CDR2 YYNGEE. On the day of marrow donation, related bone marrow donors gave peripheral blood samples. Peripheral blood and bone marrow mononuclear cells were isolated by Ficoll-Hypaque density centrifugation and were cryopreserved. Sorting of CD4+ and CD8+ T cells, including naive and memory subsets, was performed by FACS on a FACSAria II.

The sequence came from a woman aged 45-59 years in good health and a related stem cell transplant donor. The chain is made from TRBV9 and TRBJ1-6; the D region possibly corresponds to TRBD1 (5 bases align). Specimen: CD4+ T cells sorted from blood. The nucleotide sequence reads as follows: TGTGCCAGCAGCGCGGGGGTCTATAATTCACCCCTCCACTTT. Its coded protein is CASSAGVYNSPLHF.